These 16 T cell receptor beta chains originate from one sample sequenced in a study of beta chain features in type 1 diabetes. General study findings and limits: All four CD4+ subsets from Type 1 diabetes patients carried moderately but significantly shorter TCRB CDR3s.

Sequenced material consisted of expressed TCRB transcripts (all of the isolated RNA was reverse transcribed). The protocol was immunoSEQ multiplex PCR, while the TCRdb copy is restricted to in-frame clones and leaves out a portion. This sample has roughly 330,000 clones, with 13% found just once. These receptors' antigens are unknown. Specimen: naive CD4+ T cells from blood. The receptors originated from a woman between 18 and 29 years old with type 1 diabetes.

This clone was picked up a small number of times. V and J are TRBV5-1 and TRBJ2-1; 10 bases line up with TRBD1. This CDR3 is built from 15 residues. Germline V lookup: CDR1 SGHRS, CDR2 YFSETQ. The trim removed 2 bases at V and 5 bases at J, leaving 4 bases unmatched. The DNA for the CDR3 is TGCGCCAGCAGCTTCCGACAGGGGGCTAACAATGAGCAGTTCTTC. Protein: CASSFRQGANNEQFF.

This clone was counted a few times. This rearrangement joins TRBV18 to TRBJ2-7; possible D gene TRBD2, 5 bases. Germline V gene data show CDR1 as KGHSH and CDR2 as LQKENI. The CDR3 is 16 residues long. V was shortened by 5 bases and J by 6 bases, with 23 bases between the two germline ends. As DNA, the CDR3 is TGTGCCAGCTCAAGAACCGACCCGGCCGGCGGGTCCGAGCAGTACTTC. Its protein is CASSRTDPAGGSEQYF.

The chain joins TRBV29-1 to TRBJ2-7; the D gene is possibly TRBD2 (6 bases). Trimming stripped 6 bases from V and 4 bases from J, with 28 bases between. This CDR3 is 17 amino acids long. CDR1 and CDR2 (germline): SQVTM, ANQGSEA. The CDR3 loop reads CSVGGAGQVASFYEQYV. The CDR3 DNA follows: TGCAGCGTCGGGGGTGCAGGCCAGGTAGCCTCCTTTTACGAGCAGTACGTC.

The chain has TRBV11-2 and TRBJ2-3, with a tentative D call TRBD1 (6 bases). Trimming removed 2 bases at V and 4 bases at J, with 13 bases between. Germline V CDR1 and CDR2: SGHAT, FQNNGV. The CDR3 consists of 15 residues. The chain's CDR3 is CASSLRVRGADTQYF. The CDR3 nucleotides are TGTGCCAGCAGCTTAAGGGTCAGGGGAGCAGATACGCAGTATTTT.

This clone was picked up a small number of times. The V and J genes are TRBV5-6 and TRBJ2-7, with unresolved D. The ends were cut back, 0 bases at V and 4 bases at J, with 5 bases in the middle. The CDR3 is 12 amino acids. The germline gives CDR1 SGHDT, CDR2 YYEEEE. The CDR3 here is CASSLARYEQYV. Here the CDR3 DNA reads TGTGCCAGCAGCTTGGCCAGGTACGAGCAGTACGTC.

This clone was detected only a few times. This chain links TRBV6-6 with TRBJ2-7, with D perhaps TRBD1 (6 bases). The length of the CDR3 is 13 residues. Germline V CDR1 and CDR2: MNHNY, SVGAGI (reference sequence). Trimming cost V 2 bases and J 4 bases, with 9 bases left between them. The CDR3 DNA sequence: TGTGCCAGCAGTTACCGTCAGGGGTACGAGCAGTACTTC. Its translation: CASSYRQGYEQYF.

This clone was picked up a small number of times. V gene TRBV5-1 combines with J gene TRBJ2-7, with 11 bases aligning to TRBD2. The junction had 10 bases not matched to a gene; V was cut back by 3 bases and J by 5 bases. Germline loops: CDR1 SGHRS, CDR2 YFSETQ. There are 16 residues in the CDR3. CDR3 in amino acids: CASSSRGVSGRDEQYF. The CDR3 DNA sequence: TGCGCCAGCAGCTCCCGAGGGGTTAGCGGGAGGGACGAGCAGTACTTC.

A few counts support this clone. V is TRBV30 and J is TRBJ1-5; D gene unclear. This CDR3 region has 16 residues. Germline CDR1 reads GTSNPN; CDR2 reads SVGIG (reference sequence). The V end lost 0 bases, the J end lost 0 bases, and 12 bases lay between the germline ends. CDR3 sequence (DNA): TGTGCCTGGAGTGTTGAGGTACTAGTTAGCAATCAGCCCCAGCATTTT. This encodes CAWSVEVLVSNQPQHF. Combining the CDR3 with reference TRBV30 and TRBJ1-5 gives the whole variable domain SQTIHQWPATLVQPVGSPLSLECTVEGTSNPNLYWYRQAAGRGLQLLFYSVGIGQISSEVPQNLSASRPQDRQFILSSKKLLLSDSGFYLCAWSVEVLVSNQPQHFGDGTRLSIL.

This clone has just a few counts. The chain couples TRBV7-9 to TRBJ1-1; the match to TRBD1 covers 7 bases. CDR3 length: 13 residues. With 8 bases clipped from V and 1 base from J, the junction kept 4 bases outside the gene matches. CDR1 and CDR2 from the germline V gene are SEHNR and FQNEAQ (reference sequence). CDR3 protein: CASDDRENTEAFF. The CDR3 DNA reads TGTGCCAGCGATGACAGGGAGAACACTGAAGCTTTCTTT.

This clone was counted only a few times. This chain uses TRBV9 with TRBJ2-2; 12 bases line up with TRBD1. The germline V gene encodes CDR1 SGDLS and CDR2 YYNGEE. The CDR3 consists of 17 residues. Trimming at V came to 0 bases and at J to 7 bases, leaving 7 bases not matched to a gene. CDR3 region: CASSVVGQGARGGELFF. DNA of the CDR3: TGTGCCAGCAGCGTAGTGGGACAGGGGGCGCGTGGCGGGGAGCTGTTTTTT.

This clone was recorded a few times. The CDR3 DNA follows: TGCAGTGCCAGGGACTTCAACGAGCAGTACTTC. Translated, it gives CSARDFNEQYF. The chain combines TRBV20-1 with TRBJ2-7; D is perhaps TRBD2 (6 bases). V was cut by 6 bases and J by 5 bases, with 11 bases left in between. The germline CDR1 and CDR2 sequences are DFQATT and SNEGSKA (reference sequence). The CDR3 loop spans 11 amino acids.

This clone has a handful of counts. The chain couples TRBV2 to TRBJ2-5; TRBD1 is a possible D gene (6 bases). V was pared by 10 bases and J by 5 bases, with 14 bases between. This CDR3 contains 12 residues. Germline CDR1 SNHLY, CDR2 FYNNEI. CDR3 sequence: CAISRGGETQYF. The CDR3 coding sequence is TGTGCCATCTCCAGGGGCGGCGAGACCCAGTACTTC.

This clone was picked up a small number of times. The chain recombines TRBV7-2 with TRBJ1-5; the D is unclear. This CDR3 has 14 amino acids. Germline CDR1 and CDR2: SGHTA and FQGNSA. The V end lost 3 bases, the J end lost 5 bases, and 11 bases lay between the germline ends. As DNA, the CDR3 is TGTGCCAGCAGCTTCCTGTTCGGAGATCAGCCCCAGCATTTT. As protein: CASSFLFGDQPQHF. The complete variable domain, with remaining parts taken from reference TRBV7-2 and TRBJ1-5, reads GAGVSQSPSNKVTEKGKDVELRCDPISGHTALYWYRQSLGQGLEFLIYFQGNSAPDKSGLPSDRFSAERTGGSVSTLTIQRTQQEDSAVYLCASSFLFGDQPQHFGDGTRLSIL.

The chain joins TRBV2 to TRBJ2-7; 11 bases align to TRBD2. Losses at the gene ends were 6 bases for V and 6 bases for J; bases not matched to a gene: 13. The CDR3 has 16 amino acids. Per germline, CDR1 SNHLY and CDR2 FYNNEI. The CDR3: CASRGKGLTSGTEQYV. The DNA of the CDR3 is TGTGCCAGCAGAGGGAAGGGGCTGACTAGCGGGACCGAGCAGTACGTC.

There are a few counts of this clone. V is TRBV10-3 and J is TRBJ2-3; 8 bases match TRBD2. There are 15 residues in the CDR3. Germline loops: CDR1 ENHRY, CDR2 SYGVKD. V lost 7 bases, J lost 5 bases, and 11 bases stayed unmatched. The CDR3 spells CAITTGLDTRDTQYF. The CDR3 DNA is TGTGCCATCACTACGGGACTAGATACTCGAGATACGCAGTATTTT.

This clone was counted between two and nine times. The chain recombines TRBV12-5 with TRBJ2-5; TRBD1 aligns across 10 bases. Germline-derived CDR1 and CDR2 are LGHNT and FRNRAP. J lost 0 bases, V lost 0 bases, and 7 bases had no gene match. CDR3 length: 18 amino acids. The CDR3 DNA reads as TGTGCTAGTGGTTTGGTAAATCGACAGGGGGCATACCAAGAGACCCAGTACTTC. Translated, it gives CASGLVNRQGAYQETQYF. Filled out from reference TRBV12-5 and TRBJ2-5, the complete variable domain reads DARVTQTPRHKVTEMGQEVTMRCQPILGHNTVFWYRQTMMQGLELLAYFRNRAPLDDSGMPKDRFSAEMPDATLATLKIQPSEPRDSAVYFCASGLVNRQGAYQETQYFGPGTRLLVL.